Listed here are 14 T cell receptor beta chains from one sample, sequenced in a study of identical twins. MiXCR, applied by TCRdb to the 5' RACE reads, yields one record per CDR3 protein. The data hold under 350,000 distinct CDR3 sequences, with nearly 9.5% observed a single time. This sample was shared with a second study, whose subject was yellow fever vaccine responses in identical twins.

The sample taken for sequencing was CD8+ T cells sorted from blood. Source of these receptors: a woman between 18 and 29 years old in good health.

This clonotype was seen at least ten times. V usage is TRBV12-3 or TRBV12-4 and J usage is TRBJ2-1; TRBD2 matches at 8 bases. The CDR3 totals 17 residues. V lost 3 bases to trimming and J lost 4 bases; unmatched junction nucleotides: 11. This CDR3 reads CASSLPRGAGEYNEQFF. Here the CDR3 DNA reads TGTGCCAGCAGTTTGCCCCGGGGAGCGGGGGAGTACAATGAGCAGTTCTTC.

This clonotype was observed at least ten times. The genes are TRBV28 and TRBJ1-2; D gene ambiguous. V gave up 2 bases and J gave up 1 base, with 8 bases separating them. The germline V gene encodes CDR1 MDHEN and CDR2 SYDVKM. CDR3 size: 14 residues. CDR3 region: CASSLPGVNYGYTF. Written as DNA, the CDR3 is TGTGCCAGCAGTTTACCAGGAGTTAACTATGGCTACACCTTC.

The rearrangement uses TRBV27 and TRBJ2-7; D could derive from TRBD1 or TRBD2 (5 bases each). This CDR3 is 14 amino acids long. The V and J ends lost 2 bases and 0 bases respectively, with 8 bases between them. Germline CDR1 MNHEY, CDR2 SMNVEV (reference sequence). CDR3 coding DNA: TGTGCCAGCAGTTTAGGGGACGCCTCCTACGAGCAGTACTTC. Its translation is CASSLGDASYEQYF.

In its sample, this clonotype was seen a few times. The chain carries TRBV7-9 and TRBJ2-7, with TRBD1 matching over 10 bases. Losses at the gene ends were 3 bases for V and 6 bases for J; bases not matched to a gene: 8. The CDR3 extends over 15 amino acids. Germline V gives CDR1 SEHNR, CDR2 FQNEAQ (reference sequence). The CDR3 sequence: CASSLGPDRGLEQYF. In DNA, the CDR3 is TGTGCCAGCAGCTTGGGCCCTGACAGGGGGCTCGAGCAGTACTTC.

V usage is TRBV2 and J usage is TRBJ2-1; possible D gene TRBD2, 7 bases. Germline V gene sequence: CDR1 SNHLY, CDR2 FYNNEI. The CDR3 is 12 residues long. V was pared by 7 bases and J by 9 bases, with 13 bases between. In DNA, the CDR3 is TGTGCCAGCATCGGGGGGCCTATTGAGCAGTTCTTC. Protein: CASIGGPIEQFF.

This clonotype was counted ten times or more. This chain uses TRBV15 with TRBJ2-7, with 7 bases aligning to TRBD2. With 2 bases clipped from V and 4 bases from J, the junction kept 5 bases outside the gene matches. The length of the CDR3 is 14 residues. The germline V gene encodes CDR1 LNHNV and CDR2 YYDKDF (reference sequence). The CDR3 DNA reads as TGTGCCACCAGCAGACTAGCGGAACCGTACGAGCAGTACTTC. It translates to CATSRLAEPYEQYF.

Here the CDR3 reads CASRHPGLASYEQYF. CDR3 coding DNA: TGTGCCAGCAGACATCCGGGACTAGCCTCCTACGAGCAGTACTTC. The rearrangement uses TRBV11-3 and TRBJ2-7; 9 nucleotides align to TRBD2. This CDR3 has 15 amino acids. V was clipped by 6 bases and J by 0 bases; unmatched bases: 6. Per germline, CDR1 SGHNT and CDR2 YENEEA.

This clonotype was recorded at least ten times. CDR3 bases: TGCGCCAGCTGGACTAGCGGCGTTTCCCCTTACGATGAGCAGTTCTTC. It codes for CASWTSGVSPYDEQFF. V gene TRBV5-1 combines with J gene TRBJ2-1; 10 bases map to TRBD2. The CDR3 has 16 amino acids. Germline trimming cut 7 bases from V and 8 bases from J; bases unmatched to any gene: 15. Germline values: CDR1 SGHRS, CDR2 YFSETQ.

A note on this clonotype: A read error may be the cause here, since a much bigger clone is one base away. V gene TRBV29-1 combines with J gene TRBJ2-1, with 7 nucleotides matching TRBD1. The end of the DNA aligns better with TRBJ2-7, so the J call may be wrong. From germline, CDR1 is SQVTM and CDR2 ANQGSEA. The CDR3 length is 13 residues. CDR3 in amino acids: CSVITGTDNEQYF. CDR3 sequence (DNA): TGCAGCGTTATAACCGGGACAGACAATGAGCAGTACTTC.

The rearrangement uses TRBV27 and TRBJ1-5, with 9 bases that match TRBD1. The CDR3 contains 15 residues. Germline V CDR1 and CDR2: MNHEY, SMNVEV (reference sequence). Trimming removed 4 bases from V and 6 bases from J; junction bases left unmatched: 7. CDR3 loop: CASSSRQGGFQPQHF. In nucleotides, the CDR3 is TGTGCCAGCAGTTCCAGACAGGGGGGATTTCAGCCCCAGCATTTT.

This clonotype was counted ten times or more. The chain combines TRBV12-3 or TRBV12-4 with TRBJ2-1; no reliable D call. This CDR3 is built from 15 residues. Trimming cost V 6 bases and J 0 bases, with 12 bases left between them. The CDR3: CASRNRISSYNEQFF. In DNA form, the CDR3 reads TGTGCCAGCAGAAACAGAATTTCCTCCTACAATGAGCAGTTCTTC.

CDR3: CASSFTGGQYEQYF. The CDR3, as DNA: TGTGCCAGTAGTTTCACAGGGGGACAATACGAGCAGTACTTC. The genes are TRBV19 and TRBJ2-7; 8 positions agree with TRBD1. Germline V gives CDR1 LNHDA, CDR2 SQIVND (reference sequence). Germline trimming cut 5 bases from V and 4 bases from J; bases unmatched to any gene: 7. The length of the CDR3 is 14 residues.

At least ten counts were recorded for this clonotype. The chain couples TRBV27 to TRBJ2-5; D is unclear. Per germline, CDR1 MNHEY and CDR2 SMNVEV (reference sequence). The CDR3 loop spans 13 amino acids. V lost 3 bases and J lost 1, with 6 bases in between. For the CDR3, the DNA is TGTGCCAGCAGTTTGTACGGCCAAGAGACCCAGTACTTC. Translation gives CASSLYGQETQYF.

This clonotype was seen at least ten times. This chain uses TRBV27 with TRBJ2-7; the D gene is possibly TRBD1 (5 bases). Germline CDR1 is MNHEY and CDR2 is SMNVEV (reference sequence). The V and J ends lost 0 bases and 3 bases respectively, with 12 bases between them. The CDR3 is 15 residues long. The CDR3 DNA follows: TGTGCCAGCAGTTTATCGCCAGGGTTAAACTACGAGCAGTACTTC. Translation: CASSLSPGLNYEQYF.